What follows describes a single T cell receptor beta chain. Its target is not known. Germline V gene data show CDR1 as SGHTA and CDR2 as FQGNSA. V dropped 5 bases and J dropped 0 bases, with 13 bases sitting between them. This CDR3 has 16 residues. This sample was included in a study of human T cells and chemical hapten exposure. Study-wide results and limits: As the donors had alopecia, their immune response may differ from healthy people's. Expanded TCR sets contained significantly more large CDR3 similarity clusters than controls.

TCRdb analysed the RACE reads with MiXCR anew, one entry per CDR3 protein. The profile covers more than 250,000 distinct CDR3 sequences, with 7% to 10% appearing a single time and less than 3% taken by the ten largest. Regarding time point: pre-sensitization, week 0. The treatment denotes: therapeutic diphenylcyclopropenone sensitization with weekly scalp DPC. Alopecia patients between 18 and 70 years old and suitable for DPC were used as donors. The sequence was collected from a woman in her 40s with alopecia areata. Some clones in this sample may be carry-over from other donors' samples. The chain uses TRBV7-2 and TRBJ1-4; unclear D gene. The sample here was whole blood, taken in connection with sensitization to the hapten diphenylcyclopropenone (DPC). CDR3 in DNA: TGTGCCAGCAGCAAAGACAAGGCCTCAACTAATGAAAAACTGTTTTTT. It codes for CASSKDKASTNEKLFF.